The clone carrying this TCR beta chain was recorded at least ten times. This CDR3 has 14 amino acids. V was clipped by 6 bases and J by 4 bases; unmatched bases: 6. This record belongs to a study of patients and donors after allogeneic stem cell transplantation. MiXCR was run by TCRdb on the RT-PCR reads, yielding one entry per CDR3 protein. The profile shows 200,000 to 250,000 distinct CDR3 sequences, roughly 15% of them singletons. The chain couples TRBV12-3 or TRBV12-4 to TRBJ1-1, with TRBD1 identical over 9 bases. The origin of this receptor is a human donor who was either an allogeneic HSCT recipient or a stem cell or donor lymphocyte infusion donor (not recorded which). It is not recorded whose cells these are; they may come from a transplant donor. Sequencing was performed on blood, either unsorted or a sorted T cell fraction (not recorded which). This chain's CDR3 is CASRGTGMGTEAFF. For the CDR3, the DNA is TGTGCCAGCAGGGGGACAGGGATGGGCACTGAAGCTTTCTTT.